Below are 23 T cell receptor beta chains sequenced from a single sample in a study of T cell responses to AZD1222 COVID-19 vaccine. Profiling relied on immunoSEQ multiplex PCR, and the TCRdb table lists in-frame clones only, not all of them. The repertoire holds around 120,000 clones, with 70% to 90% as singletons. Sample: peripheral blood, taken on day 0 of AZD1222 vaccination. These receptor sequences come from an adult in good health.

The chain uses TRBV5-1 and TRBJ2-3; 11 positions match TRBD2. V was clipped by 4 bases and J by 6 bases; unmatched bases: 7. The CDR3 contains 15 residues. Germline CDR1 is SGHRS and CDR2 is YFSETQ. CDR3 coding DNA: TGCGCCAGCAGCCTACTAGCGGGGGCGAGGGATACGCAGTATTTT. Its protein product is CASSLLAGARDTQYF.

V gene TRBV19 combines with J gene TRBJ2-7; TRBD2 matches at 9 bases. The V gene end was trimmed by 8 bases and the J gene end by 0 bases; junction bases not matched to a gene: 5. The germline V gene has CDR1 LNHDA and CDR2 SQIVND (reference sequence). The CDR3 is 14 residues long. CDR3 DNA: TGTGCCAGTCAGACTAGCGGCAGCTCCTACGAGCAGTACTTC. Translating it yields CASQTSGSSYEQYF.

Judged by abundance, this clone is medium-sized. The V call is TRBV9, the J call TRBJ1-4, with a weak D call TRBD1 (6 bases). The germline gives CDR1 SGDLS, CDR2 YYNGEE. The CDR3 covers 14 residues. V gave up 3 bases and J gave up 10 bases, with 16 bases separating them. The CDR3 loop is CASSGGGGVGKLFF. The CDR3, as DNA: TGTGCCAGCAGCGGAGGTGGGGGCGTGGGAAAACTGTTTTTT.

The chain joins TRBV28 to TRBJ1-1; D not certain. This CDR3 region has 15 residues. Germline-derived CDR1 and CDR2 are MDHEN and SYDVKM. V dropped 8 bases and J dropped 1 base, with 17 bases sitting between them. As DNA, the CDR3 is TGTGCCAGCTTCGCTACTGGGCTTCCGAACACTGAAGCTTTCTTT. Its protein product is CASFATGLPNTEAFF. The complete variable domain, with remaining parts taken from reference TRBV28 and TRBJ1-1, reads DVKVTQSSRYLVKRTGEKVFLECVQDMDHENMFWYRQDPGLGLRLIYFSYDVKMKEKGDIPEGYSVSREKKERFSLILESASTNQTSMYLCASFATGLPNTEAFFGQGTRLTVV.

The V gene is TRBV5-5, the J gene TRBJ1-6, with a tentative D call TRBD1 (6 bases). This CDR3 spans 16 amino acids. V was trimmed by 2 bases and J by 7 bases, leaving 16 bases between them. Germline V lookup: CDR1 SGHKS, CDR2 YYEKEE (reference sequence). The CDR3 DNA reads as TGTGCCAGCAGCTTAGAGGTAACAGGGAGGAATTCACCCCTCCACTTT. Its protein is CASSLEVTGRNSPLHF.

The chain uses TRBV6-1 and TRBJ1-5, with 9 bases aligning to TRBD1. V gave up 1 base and J gave up 7 bases; unmatched junction bases: 8. Germline-derived CDR1 and CDR2 are MNHNS and SASEGT. The length of the CDR3 is 16 residues. CDR3: CASSEEPGQGGQPQHF. As DNA, the CDR3 is TGTGCCAGCAGTGAAGAACCGGGACAGGGAGGACAGCCCCAGCATTTT.

This chain uses TRBV12-5 with TRBJ1-6; D might be TRBD1 (6 bases). This CDR3 comprises 15 residues. Germline lookup yields CDR1 LGHNT and CDR2 FRNRAP. Deletions cut 6 bases from V and 2 bases from J, with 11 bases between. The CDR3 here is CASGTGLAYNSPLHF. The CDR3 region has the DNA TGTGCTAGTGGAACAGGGTTGGCCTATAATTCACCCCTCCACTTT. The full variable domain, with the rest looked up from reference TRBV12-5 and TRBJ1-6, is DARVTQTPRHKVTEMGQEVTMRCQPILGHNTVFWYRQTMMQGLELLAYFRNRAPLDDSGMPKDRFSAEMPDATLATLKIQPSEPRDSAVYFCASGTGLAYNSPLHFGNGTRLTVT.

The table lists this clone with a few counts. The chain employs TRBV5-4 and TRBJ1-6; tentative D call: TRBD1 (6 bases). This CDR3 comprises 16 residues. CDR1 is SGHNT and CDR2 is YYREEE in the germline V gene (reference sequence). V gave up 1 base and J gave up 2 bases, with 10 bases separating them. DNA for the CDR3: TGTGCCAGCAGCTTGACGGGGGGGCCCTATAATTCACCCCTCCACTTT. Translated, it gives CASSLTGGPYNSPLHF.

A single count supports this clone. The rearrangement links TRBV25-1 to TRBJ1-2, with D possibly being TRBD1 (6 bases). Germline CDR1 reads MGHDK; CDR2 reads SYGVNS. The CDR3 loop spans 14 amino acids. V lost 1 base and J lost 8, with 14 bases in between. CDR3 residues: CASSEFPDSLGYTF. The CDR3 nucleotides read TGTGCCAGCAGTGAATTCCCGGACAGTTTGGGCTACACCTTC.

The chain joins TRBV4-1 to TRBJ2-2; TRBD1 aligns across 7 bases. Germline-derived CDR1 and CDR2 are MGHRA and YSYEKL. CDR3 length equals 16 residues. The V segment lost 1 base and the J segment 1 base; nucleotides outside the gene matches: 3. The CDR3 reads CASSQVPGGNTGELFF. CDR3 coding DNA: TGCGCCAGCAGCCAAGTACCAGGGGGGAACACCGGGGAGCTGTTTTTT.

The rearrangement joins TRBV18 to TRBJ2-2; TRBD1 aligns across 9 bases. Germline CDR1 is KGHSH and CDR2 is LQKENI. The CDR3 is 16 amino acids. The V gene end was trimmed by 3 bases and the J gene end by 4 bases; junction bases not matched to a gene: 6. The chain's CDR3 is CASSPLPDRGTGELFF. Written as DNA, the CDR3 is TGTGCCAGCTCACCGCTCCCGGACAGGGGCACCGGGGAGCTGTTTTTT.

The V call is TRBV4-3, the J call TRBJ2-1, with D possibly matching TRBD2 (7 bases). Germline V gives CDR1 LGHNA, CDR2 YSLEER. CDR3 length: 16 amino acids. V shed 0 bases and J shed 3 bases, with 12 bases lying between them. CDR3 bases: TGCGCCAGCAGCCAAGATTATAGGGGGGGCTACAATGAGCAGTTCTTC. This gives the protein CASSQDYRGGYNEQFF.

This clone was recorded only once. The V and J genes are TRBV4-1 and TRBJ1-4; D gene unclear. V lost 1 base and J 0 bases, leaving 12 bases between the germline ends. CDR3 size: 17 residues. Looked up from germline, CDR1 is MGHRA and CDR2 is YSYEKL. CDR3 DNA sequence: TGCGCCAGCAGCCAAGCAATGACGGCAGCAACTAATGAAAAACTGTTTTTT. This sequence encodes CASSQAMTAATNEKLFF.

By its share, this clone is medium-sized (0.01 to 0.1%). The chain carries TRBV19 and TRBJ1-5; 10 nucleotides agree with TRBD1. This CDR3 has 16 amino acids. V lost 6 bases to trimming and J lost 6 bases; unmatched junction nucleotides: 11. In germline, CDR1 is LNHDA, CDR2 SQIVND (reference sequence). CDR3 amino acids: CASSVPGQGWVQPQHF. In DNA, the CDR3 is TGTGCCAGTAGCGTCCCGGGACAGGGGTGGGTTCAGCCCCAGCATTTT.

The genes are TRBV3-1 (or the pseudogene TRBV3-2) and TRBJ1-6; D unclear. This CDR3 is built from 14 residues. Between the trimmed V and J ends, which lost 4 bases and 8 bases, there was a span of 12 bases. Germline loops: CDR1 LGHDT, CDR2 YNNKEL (reference sequence). CDR3 sequence: CASSRAAKDSPLHF. DNA for the CDR3: TGTGCCAGCAGCCGAGCAGCTAAGGATTCACCCCTCCACTTT.

Only a few counts were recorded for this clone. The V gene is TRBV12-5, the J gene TRBJ2-3; TRBD1 matches 9 bases. The CDR3 spans 19 residues. V lost 2 bases, J lost 0 bases, and 12 bases stayed unmatched. From germline, CDR1 is LGHNT and CDR2 FRNRAP. CDR3 sequence: CASGLFGTGIFTSTDTQYF. Written as DNA, the CDR3 is TGTGCTAGTGGTTTGTTCGGGACAGGGATATTCACTAGCACAGATACGCAGTATTTT.

The chain is built from TRBV4-1 and TRBJ1-2, with 9 bases identical to TRBD1. From germline, CDR1 is MGHRA and CDR2 YSYEKL. The CDR3 runs to 15 residues. The V segment lost 3 bases and the J segment 8 bases; nucleotides outside the gene matches: 10. The CDR3 nucleotides read TGCGCCAGCAGCCAGGTTGGGACAGGGACATCGGGCTACACCTTC. Translation gives CASSQVGTGTSGYTF.

This clone has only one observation. This rearrangement joins TRBV5-5 to TRBJ1-5; D possibly corresponds to TRBD1 (5 bases). Germline CDR1 and CDR2: SGHKS and YYEKEE (reference sequence). This CDR3 is 12 amino acids long. V gave up 9 bases and J gave up 3 bases, with 10 bases separating them. As DNA, the CDR3 is TGTGCCAACAGGATAGACAATCAGCCCCAGCATTTT. Its translation is CANRIDNQPQHF.

V and J are TRBV6-6 and TRBJ1-1; TRBD1 agrees at 10 bases. There are 16 residues in the CDR3. Germline values: CDR1 MNHNY, CDR2 SVGAGI (reference sequence). With V trimmed by 0 bases and J by 10 bases, 11 bases remained unmatched. The DNA of the CDR3 is TGTGCCAGCAGTTACTCGATTCCCGACAGGGGGCTCGGAGCTTTCTTT. Protein product: CASSYSIPDRGLGAFF.

V gene TRBV5-1 combines with J gene TRBJ1-1; D is uncertain. Germline V gives CDR1 SGHRS, CDR2 YFSETQ. The length of the CDR3 is 14 residues. The V and J ends lost 0 bases and 2 bases respectively, with 8 bases between them. The CDR3 DNA is TGCGCCAGCAGCTTGGAGAATATAAACACTGAAGCTTTCTTT. This codes for CASSLENINTEAFF.

V usage is TRBV11-2 and J usage is TRBJ1-2; D remains unclear. The CDR3 is 14 residues long. Germline CDR1 SGHAT, CDR2 FQNNGV. V shed 1 base and J shed 5 bases, with 11 bases lying between them. CDR3 nucleotides: TGTGCCAGCAGCTTAGGACGGGGATCATATGGCTACACCTTC. Encoded protein: CASSLGRGSYGYTF. The whole variable domain, filled in from reference TRBV11-2 and TRBJ1-2, reads EAGVAQSPRYKIIEKRQSVAFWCNPISGHATLYWYQQILGQGPKLLIQFQNNGVVDDSQLPKDRFSAERLKGVDSTLKIQPAKLEDSAVYLCASSLGRGSYGYTFGSGTRLTVV.

Concerning this clone itself: One end of the junction fails to match germline, which may point to a read error. The genes are TRBV6-1 and TRBJ1-1; D remains ambiguous. CDR1 MNHNS and CDR2 SASEGT come from the germline V gene. CDR3 length equals 14 residues. CDR3 residues: CASREVSENTEAFF. The CDR3 DNA is TGTGCCAGCAGGGAAGTGAGCGAGAACACTGAAGCTTTCTTT.

The rearrangement uses TRBV2 and TRBJ2-2, with TRBD2 identical over 7 bases. The CDR3 length is 16 residues. Trimming removed 2 bases from V and 4 bases from J; junction bases left unmatched: 7. From germline, CDR1 is SNHLY and CDR2 FYNNEI. CDR3 DNA sequence: TGTGCCAGCAGTGAATCGGCTAGCGGACCCACCGGGGAGCTGTTTTTT. Its translation: CASSESASGPTGELFF.